This TCR beta chain was profiled in a study of beta chain features in type 1 diabetes. This clone was counted between two and nine times. The CDR3 totals 14 residues. The ends lost 4 bases at V and 9 bases at J; junction bases unmatched: 4. Looked up from germline, CDR1 is MRHNA and CDR2 is SNTAGT. Expressed TCRB transcripts got sequenced, as all isolated RNA was reverse transcribed. Generated by immunoSEQ multiplex PCR, the TCRdb table keeps only in-frame clones and is missing some. The sample yields 200,000 to 250,000 clones, 25% to 35% seen once. The source is a young man in good health. The chain carries TRBV6-4 and TRBJ2-1, with TRBD2 matching 12 bases. What was sequenced was central memory CD4+ T cells from blood. CDR3: CASSGLAGGGEQFF. The CDR3 DNA is TGTGCCAGCAGTGGCCTAGCGGGAGGGGGTGAGCAGTTCTTC.